Below are 18 T cell receptor beta chains sequenced from a single sample in a study of identical twins. TCRdb reprocessed the 5' RACE reads via MiXCR and lists one record per CDR3 protein. The table shows hundreds of thousands of distinct CDR3 sequences, with around 8.3% occurring only once. This same sample was also taken into another study, of yellow fever vaccine responses in identical twins.

The sequencing sample was made of PBMCs. These receptors all come from a woman between 18 and 29 years old in good health.

This clonotype was seen more than once but under ten times. CDR3 nucleotides: TGCAGTGCTAGAGATCGGGCAGGGTTGTACGAGCAGTACTTC. It codes for CSARDRAGLYEQYF. V and J are TRBV20-1 and TRBJ2-7, with D possibly matching TRBD1 (5 bases). CDR1 is DFQATT and CDR2 is SNEGSKA in the germline V gene (reference sequence). Trimming pared 0 bases from V and 4 bases from J, leaving 13 bases between. The CDR3 totals 14 residues.

The chain joins TRBV4-3 to TRBJ2-1; 11 nucleotides agree with TRBD2. Per the germline V gene, CDR1 is LGHNA and CDR2 is YSLEER. V shed 5 bases, J shed 8 bases, and the junction held 14 bases outside the gene matches. The CDR3 runs 17 residues. CDR3 loop: CASSAQVLVAGGHEQFF. CDR3 DNA: TGCGCCAGCAGCGCACAGGTTCTTGTAGCGGGAGGGCATGAGCAGTTCTTC.

This clonotype was seen a few times. The gene calls are TRBV30 and TRBJ2-5; D possibly corresponds to TRBD1 (6 bases). Trimming stripped 3 bases from V and 1 base from J, with 15 bases between. The CDR3 has 15 residues. In germline, CDR1 is GTSNPN, CDR2 SVGIG (reference sequence). The CDR3 sequence is CAWSAGQTSQETQYF. Written as DNA, the CDR3 is TGTGCCTGGAGCGCAGGACAGACCTCCCAAGAGACCCAGTACTTC.

The chain carries TRBV5-1 and TRBJ2-7, with TRBD2 matching 7 bases. V shed 3 bases, J shed 4 bases, and the junction held 7 bases outside the gene matches. This CDR3 spans 14 amino acids. Germline-derived CDR1 and CDR2 are SGHRS and YFSETQ. CDR3 nucleotides: TGCGCCAGCAGCTGGTCGACGGGAGGATACGAGCAGTACTTC. Its protein is CASSWSTGGYEQYF.

V gene TRBV4-2 combines with J gene TRBJ2-3; weak D call: TRBD1 (6 bases). Germline-derived CDR1 and CDR2 are LGHNA and YNFKEQ. This CDR3 is 18 amino acids long. The V end lost 1 base, the J end lost 0 bases, and 17 bases lay between the germline ends. As DNA, the CDR3 is TGTGCCAGCAGCCAAGCTCCAAGTGGGGGCGGTAGCACAGATACGCAGTATTTT. Its translation: CASSQAPSGGGSTDTQYF.

This chain connects TRBV18 to TRBJ1-6; 7 bases fit TRBD1. This CDR3 comprises 14 residues. The germline CDR1 and CDR2 sequences are KGHSH and LQKENI. V trimming: 5 bases; J trimming: 7 bases; junction bases outside the gene matches: 5. CDR3 sequence: CASSAGQENSPLHF. CDR3 in DNA: TGTGCCAGCTCAGCCGGACAGGAGAATTCACCCCTCCACTTT.

The gene calls are TRBV2 and TRBJ2-3; TRBD2 matches at 8 bases. The V gene end was trimmed by 1 base and the J gene end by 10 bases; junction bases not matched to a gene: 4. In germline, CDR1 is SNHLY, CDR2 FYNNEI. CDR3 size: 13 residues. This chain's CDR3 is CASSEVGLVPQYF. DNA of the CDR3: TGTGCCAGCAGTGAAGTGGGACTAGTTCCGCAGTATTTT.

The rearrangement links TRBV6-1 to TRBJ1-1; 7 bases fit TRBD1. After removal of 1 base from V and 1 base from J, the junction contained 6 bases not matched to a gene. This CDR3 is built from 16 residues. Germline V gene lookup returns CDR1 MNHNS and CDR2 SASEGT. CDR3 protein: CASSEVRGRGNTEAFF. The DNA of the CDR3 is TGTGCCAGCAGTGAAGTAAGGGGGCGGGGGAACACTGAAGCTTTCTTT.

The chain uses TRBV18 and TRBJ2-7; D is ambiguous. This CDR3 has 15 residues. CDR1 and CDR2 (germline): KGHSH, LQKENI. Between the trimmed V and J ends, which lost 3 bases and 0 bases, there was a span of 12 bases. The CDR3 sequence is CASSPLQDSSYEQYF. The CDR3, as DNA: TGTGCCAGCTCACCCCTCCAAGATAGCTCCTACGAGCAGTACTTC.

A few counts support this clonotype. This chain connects TRBV4-1 to TRBJ2-7; 10 nucleotides match TRBD2. Germline V lookup: CDR1 MGHRA, CDR2 YSYEKL. CDR3 length equals 16 residues. V gave up 2 bases and J gave up 5 bases; unmatched junction bases: 9. The CDR3 nucleotides are TGCGCCAGCAGCCAACTAACTAGCGGGGTTTATAACGAGCAGTACTTC. Its translation: CASSQLTSGVYNEQYF.

This clonotype turned up a few times. The chain is built from TRBV24-1 and TRBJ2-2; 9 nucleotides align to TRBD1. V dropped 0 bases and J dropped 5; count of bases not matched to a gene: 3. The CDR3 length is 16 residues. Germline V gene data show CDR1 as KGHDR and CDR2 as SFDVKD. The CDR3 bases are TGTGCCACCAGTGATTTGGACAGGGGGGAGACCGGGGAGCTGTTTTTT. Its translation is CATSDLDRGETGELFF.

In this sample, this clonotype turned up a few times. A read error may produce the germline difference seen at one junction end. The genes are TRBV28 and TRBJ2-1; 9 nucleotides line up with TRBD2. Germline assignment: CDR1 MDHEN and CDR2 SYDVKM. The CDR3 covers 15 residues. DNA of the CDR3: TGTGCCAGCACTTTAGCGGGGGCTGGCTACAATGAGCAGTTCTTC. Protein product: CASTLAGAGYNEQFF. The full variable domain, its missing parts supplied by reference TRBV28 and TRBJ2-1, is DVKVTQSSRYLVKRTGEKVFLECVQDMDHENMFWYRQDPGLGLRLIYFSYDVKMKEKGDIPEGYSVSREKKERFSLILESASTNQTSMYLCASTLAGAGYNEQFFGPGTRLTVL.

This clonotype was found a few times. The V and J genes are TRBV9 and TRBJ2-6, with a tentative D call TRBD1 (5 bases). The germline CDR1 and CDR2 sequences are SGDLS and YYNGEE. The length of the CDR3 is 16 residues. The V end was cut by 4 bases, the J end by 0 bases, with 11 bases between. Here the CDR3 reads CASSSLTASGANVLTF. As DNA, the CDR3 is TGTGCCAGCAGCTCCCTGACAGCCTCTGGGGCCAACGTCCTGACTTTC. The full variable domain, its missing parts supplied by reference TRBV9 and TRBJ2-6, is DSGVTQTPKHLITATGQRVTLRCSPRSGDLSVYWYQQSLDQGLQFLIQYYNGEERAKGNILERFSAQQFPDLHSELNLSSLELGDSALYFCASSSLTASGANVLTFGAGSRLTVL.

This clonotype was detected a few times. The gene calls are TRBV6-1 and TRBJ2-7, with D tentatively TRBD1 (6 bases). V dropped 6 bases and J dropped 3 bases, with 15 bases sitting between them. The CDR3 consists of 14 residues. Per germline, CDR1 MNHNS and CDR2 SASEGT. The CDR3 DNA is TGTGCCAGCAGGGATACAGGGAGCGGCTACGAGCAGTACTTC. Translated, it gives CASRDTGSGYEQYF.

The chain carries TRBV28 and TRBJ2-2, with a weak D call TRBD2 (6 bases). V lost 3 bases, J lost 2 bases, and 13 bases lay in between. Germline V lookup: CDR1 MDHEN, CDR2 SYDVKM. The CDR3 runs to 16 residues. The CDR3 region is CASSLTAGTNTGELFF. DNA of the CDR3: TGTGCCAGCAGTTTGACGGCAGGGACTAACACCGGGGAGCTGTTTTTT.

The V call is TRBV6-1, the J call TRBJ2-7; TRBD1 is a possible D gene (6 bases). Trimming pared 3 bases from V and 2 bases from J, leaving 17 bases between. There are 16 residues in the CDR3. Germline V gene lookup returns CDR1 MNHNS and CDR2 SASEGT. DNA for the CDR3: TGTGCCAGCAGTGAGGAGGCCGGGACAACAACCTACGAGCAGTACTTC. Protein: CASSEEAGTTTYEQYF.

Regarding this clonotype: In this CDR3 the conserved last residue, phenylalanine or tryptophan, is missing, so a read error is likely. The V and J genes are TRBV2 and TRBJ2-7; no clear D gene. The CDR3 has 15 amino acids. Germline values: CDR1 SNHLY, CDR2 FYNNEI. Trimming shortened V by 3 bases and J by 4 bases, and 16 bases separated the two germline ends. The CDR3 nucleotides are TGTGCCAGCAGTGACCCCCGCCGTGGCCTTTACGAGCAGTACTAC. This sequence encodes CASSDPRRGLYEQYY.

This clonotype came up many times. The chain is built from TRBV28 and TRBJ1-4; maybe TRBD1 (6 bases). Germline-derived CDR1 and CDR2 are MDHEN and SYDVKM. This CDR3 contains 14 residues. Trimming took off 5 bases at V and 0 bases at J, with 7 bases between the two ends. CDR3: CASSTGPTNEKLFF. The CDR3 DNA sequence: TGTGCCAGCAGTACAGGGCCAACTAATGAAAAACTGTTTTTT.